These 31 T cell receptor beta chains were sequenced from one sample in a study of CD8+ T cells in alopecia areata. RNA extraction and reverse transcription yielded cDNA as sequencing template. Produced via immunoSEQ multiplex PCR; TCRdb's table is partial and in-frame only. The data show over 150,000 clones, around three fifths seen once. Sample: CD8+ T cells sorted from blood. Receptors were obtained from a human donor in good health.

This rearrangement joins TRBV5-1 to TRBJ2-7, with TRBD1 identical over 9 bases. Germline-derived CDR1 and CDR2 are SGHRS and YFSETQ. V lost 4 bases, J lost 0 bases, and 8 bases stayed unmatched. The CDR3 sequence is 16 residues long. CDR3 sequence reads: CASSDGQGLSSYEQYF. The CDR3, as DNA: TGCGCCAGCAGCGACGGACAGGGGTTAAGCTCCTACGAGCAGTACTTC.

In this sample, this clone turned up once. J is TRBJ2-5 and V is TRBV4-1; either TRBD1 or TRBD2 may fit D (5 bases each). The CDR3 extends over 14 amino acids. The ends were cut back, 4 bases at V and 1 base at J, with 10 bases in the middle. Germline loops: CDR1 MGHRA, CDR2 YSYEKL. CDR3 in DNA: TGCGCCAGCAGCCTCTCCGGGACCCAAGAGACCCAGTACTTC. Its translation is CASSLSGTQETQYF.

This clone is a singleton in its sample. The chain joins TRBV30 to TRBJ2-7; the D gene could be TRBD1 or TRBD2 (5 bases each). Trimming cost V 2 bases and J 3 bases, with 11 bases left between them. The CDR3 is made up of 13 amino acids. Germline V CDR1 and CDR2: GTSNPN, SVGIG (reference sequence). Here the CDR3 DNA reads TGTGCCTGGAGTTGGGGGAGCCTCTACGAGCAGTACTTC. This gives the protein CAWSWGSLYEQYF.

This clone occurred a few times. V and J are TRBV11-3 and TRBJ2-7; perhaps D is TRBD1 or TRBD2 (5 bases each). The CDR3 consists of 12 residues. Germline V gives CDR1 SGHNT, CDR2 YENEEA. V dropped 5 bases and J dropped 4 bases, with 9 bases sitting between them. CDR3 sequence (DNA): TGTGCCAGCAGCATGGGACCTTACGAGCAGTACTTC. Protein sequence: CASSMGPYEQYF.

The chain has TRBV11-2 and TRBJ2-4, with D tentatively TRBD1 (6 bases). V gave up 1 base and J gave up 2 bases, with 9 bases separating them. CDR1 is SGHAT, CDR2 FQNNGV, per germline. The CDR3 is 15 amino acids. The CDR3 DNA follows: TGTGCCAGCAGCTTAGGGGGGCCAACCAAAAACATTCAGTACTTC. This translates into CASSLGGPTKNIQYF.

Of note for this clone: The same CDR3 arises from other DNA sequences in this sample as well. The gene calls are TRBV27 and TRBJ2-7; 7 bases fit TRBD2. The CDR3 spans 13 residues. V trimming: 3 bases; J trimming: 6 bases; junction bases outside the gene matches: 5. Germline-derived CDR1 and CDR2 are MNHEY and SMNVEV (reference sequence). The CDR3 DNA is TGTGCCAGCAGTTTTGGGGGGGGGTCCGAGCAGTACTTC. This translates into CASSFGGGSEQYF.

This clone came up once. V is TRBV27 and J is TRBJ2-1, with unresolved D. The CDR3 sequence is 15 residues long. Germline CDR1 is MNHEY and CDR2 is SMNVEV (reference sequence). Trimming shortened V by 0 bases and J by 6 bases, and 12 bases separated the two germline ends. The CDR3 is CASSLSLLESNEQFF. Here the CDR3 DNA reads TGTGCCAGCAGTTTATCCCTCCTGGAGAGCAATGAGCAGTTCTTC.

This chain uses TRBV25-1 with TRBJ1-2; D is uncertain. CDR3 size: 13 residues. V dropped 2 bases and J dropped 5 bases, with 9 bases sitting between them. Germline-derived CDR1 and CDR2 are MGHDK and SYGVNS. The CDR3 loop is CASSEPTEYGYTF. The CDR3 nucleotides read TGTGCCAGCAGTGAACCCACAGAGTATGGCTACACCTTC.

This clone was found a few times. This CDR3 is CASSAEASGANVLTF. The CDR3 DNA reads as TGTGCCAGCAGTGCTGAGGCCTCTGGGGCCAACGTCCTGACTTTC. The gene calls are TRBV6-5 and TRBJ2-6; D gene unclear. Germline CDR1 and CDR2: MNHEY and SVGAGI. V gave up 5 bases and J gave up 0 bases, with 8 bases separating them. This CDR3 is 15 amino acids long.

This clone was seen only a few times. The chain recombines TRBV19 with TRBJ2-1; 8 bases map to TRBD1. CDR1 and CDR2 (germline): LNHDA, SQIVND (reference sequence). Trimming cost V 3 bases and J 9 bases; bases outside gene matches: 10. The CDR3 is made up of 15 amino acids. DNA of the CDR3: TGTGCCAGTAGTATCGAGGACAGGGATGACACTGAGCAGTTCTTC. Translating it yields CASSIEDRDDTEQFF.

This clone was seen more than once but under ten times. This chain uses TRBV2 with TRBJ2-6, with D perhaps matching TRBD1 (6 bases). The length of the CDR3 is 16 residues. From germline, CDR1 is SNHLY and CDR2 FYNNEI. Trimming stripped 6 bases from V and 6 bases from J, with 18 bases between. In DNA, the CDR3 is TGTGCCAGCAGCCTTCCACAGGGACCTCAGGCCAACGTCCTGACTTTC. It specifies CASSLPQGPQANVLTF.

This rearrangement joins TRBV6-5 to TRBJ2-5; D is perhaps TRBD1 or TRBD2 (7 bases each). The CDR3 spans 12 residues. Trimming shortened V by 5 bases and J by 11 bases, and 15 bases separated the two germline ends. CDR1 MNHEY and CDR2 SVGAGI come from the germline V gene. The CDR3 sequence: CASSVPGGGQYF. In DNA form, the CDR3 reads TGTGCCAGCAGTGTCCCAGGGGGAGGGCAGTACTTC.

The chain joins TRBV27 to TRBJ2-3, with D unclear. Germline assignment: CDR1 MNHEY and CDR2 SMNVEV (reference sequence). The germline V and J ends were trimmed by 2 bases and 2 bases, with 8 bases remaining between them. CDR3 length equals 14 residues. The CDR3: CASSLLPPTDTQYF. The CDR3 DNA follows: TGTGCCAGCAGTTTACTACCACCCACAGATACGCAGTATTTT.

This clone was detected a few times. The V call is TRBV7-6, the J call TRBJ1-4; no firm D call. CDR3 length: 14 residues. V was shortened by 5 bases and J by 3 bases, with 10 bases between the two germline ends. The germline V gene encodes CDR1 SGHVS and CDR2 FNYEAQ. The CDR3 region is CASSTSGANEKLFF. CDR3 nucleotides: TGTGCCAGCAGCACCAGTGGGGCTAATGAAAAACTGTTTTTT.

The V and J genes are TRBV4-1 and TRBJ1-2; D perhaps matches TRBD1 (6 bases). V was trimmed by 8 bases and J by 3 bases, leaving 13 bases between them. CDR1 and CDR2 (germline): MGHRA, YSYEKL. The CDR3 loop spans 13 amino acids. DNA of the CDR3: TGCGCCAGCCGACCAACAGGGTACTATGGCTACACCTTC. Its protein product is CASRPTGYYGYTF.

V is TRBV29-1 and J is TRBJ2-7; TRBD1 is a possible D gene (5 bases). Germline-derived CDR1 and CDR2 are SQVTM and ANQGSEA. Trimming cost V 0 bases and J 4 bases, with 10 bases left between them. The CDR3 loop spans 13 amino acids. CDR3 region: CSVEDRATYEQYF. The CDR3 DNA sequence: TGCAGCGTTGAAGACAGGGCGACGTACGAGCAGTACTTC.

The chain recombines TRBV27 with TRBJ2-5; 10 nucleotides agree with TRBD2. Germline V gene lookup returns CDR1 MNHEY and CDR2 SMNVEV (reference sequence). The J segment lost 5 bases and the V segment lost 4 bases, leaving 13 bases of the junction unmatched. The CDR3 runs to 17 residues. Here the CDR3 DNA reads TGTGCCAGCAGTTCGACCCAGGGGCTAGCGGGGGTTGAGACCCAGTACTTC. Its translation is CASSSTQGLAGVETQYF.

The chain is built from TRBV9 and TRBJ1-1, with D perhaps TRBD1 (5 bases). Trimming took 3 bases from V and 1 from J, leaving 19 bases between them. CDR1 is SGDLS and CDR2 is YYNGEE in the germline V gene. This CDR3 has 17 amino acids. This CDR3 reads CASSGAPLRGGNTEAFF. The CDR3 nucleotides read TGTGCCAGCAGCGGAGCGCCCCTCCGGGGGGGGAACACTGAAGCTTTCTTT.

This chain uses TRBV10-3 with TRBJ2-5; TRBD1 aligns across 9 bases. CDR3 length: 14 amino acids. Germline CDR1 ENHRY, CDR2 SYGVKD. V gave up 0 bases and J gave up 6 bases; unmatched junction bases: 2. CDR3 protein: CAISESGQGQTQYF. The CDR3 DNA sequence: TGTGCCATCAGTGAGTCGGGACAGGGCCAGACCCAGTACTTC.

The chain uses TRBV5-1 and TRBJ1-6; D is undetermined. Germline V CDR1 and CDR2: SGHRS, YFSETQ. With 0 bases removed from V and 6 bases from J, the gap between germline ends came to 10 bases. The CDR3 is made up of 15 amino acids. CDR3 nucleotides: TGCGCCAGCAGCTTGGCTTCGGACCTTAATTCACCCCTCCACTTT. It specifies CASSLASDLNSPLHF.

This clone was picked up one time. The V call is TRBV29-1, the J call TRBJ2-1; possibly TRBD1 for D (5 bases). Germline CDR1 and CDR2: SQVTM and ANQGSEA. V dropped 6 bases and J dropped 6 bases, with 24 bases sitting between them. This CDR3 has 16 residues. CDR3 bases: TGCAGCGTCCCCCCGTTTTTAGGCAGGGTGGCCAATGAGCAGTTCTTC. Translation gives CSVPPFLGRVANEQFF.

The chain uses TRBV27 and TRBJ1-6; D uncertain. From germline, CDR1 is MNHEY and CDR2 SMNVEV (reference sequence). The CDR3 contains 13 residues. The ends were cut back, 6 bases at V and 9 bases at J, with 12 bases in the middle. This CDR3 is CASSDGLGSPLHF. Here the CDR3 DNA reads TGTGCCAGCAGCGATGGATTAGGTTCACCCCTCCACTTT.

This chain connects TRBV29-1 to TRBJ1-5; no firm D call. CDR3 size: 12 residues. In germline, CDR1 is SQVTM, CDR2 ANQGSEA. Trimming took 4 bases from V and 4 from J, leaving 8 bases between them. CDR3 nucleotide sequence: TGCAGCGTTGTGGCGGGGAATCAGCCCCAGCATTTT. Amino acid sequence: CSVVAGNQPQHF.

The V call is TRBV9, the J call TRBJ2-3, with 8 nucleotides matching TRBD2. The CDR3 loop spans 16 amino acids. J was trimmed by 1 base and V by 2 bases; bases with no gene match: 6. Per the germline V gene, CDR1 is SGDLS and CDR2 is YYNGEE. CDR3: CASSVSGRGGTDTQYF. CDR3 in DNA: TGTGCCAGCAGCGTGAGCGGGCGGGGGGGCACAGATACGCAGTATTTT.

The chain recombines TRBV29-1 with TRBJ2-7, with a tentative D call TRBD1 (6 bases). Trimming left V 1 base short and J 2 bases short, with 18 bases between. CDR1 and CDR2 from the germline V gene are SQVTM and ANQGSEA. The CDR3 runs to 16 residues. The DNA for the CDR3 is TGCAGCGTTGAAGTGTTCAGGGGCCAGTTAACCTACGAGCAGTACTTC. Translating it yields CSVEVFRGQLTYEQYF.

This sequence joins TRBV11-2 and TRBJ2-7; D unclear. Trimming took 0 bases from V and 5 from J, leaving 8 bases between them. CDR1 is SGHAT and CDR2 is FQNNGV in the germline V gene. This CDR3 is built from 13 residues. The CDR3 sequence: CASSLEYRDEQYF. The DNA of the CDR3 is TGTGCCAGCAGCTTAGAGTACCGGGACGAGCAGTACTTC.

The chain combines TRBV29-1 with TRBJ2-5, with 11 positions matching TRBD1. The V and J ends lost 4 bases and 5 bases, in that order; junction bases with no gene match: 3. From germline, CDR1 is SQVTM and CDR2 ANQGSEA. The CDR3 contains 13 residues. The CDR3 loop is CSVGTGGWETQYF. DNA for the CDR3: TGCAGCGTTGGGACAGGGGGCTGGGAGACCCAGTACTTC.

The genes are TRBV30 and TRBJ2-1; D not resolved. This CDR3 is built from 14 residues. Per the germline V gene, CDR1 is GTSNPN and CDR2 is SVGIG (reference sequence). Trimming cost V 4 bases and J 0 bases, with 10 bases left between them. The DNA of the CDR3 is TGTGCCTGGAACTCCGCTAGCTCCTACAATGAGCAGTTCTTC. Translating it yields CAWNSASSYNEQFF. The full variable domain, rest sourced from reference TRBV30 and TRBJ2-1, is SQTIHQWPATLVQPVGSPLSLECTVEGTSNPNLYWYRQAAGRGLQLLFYSVGIGQISSEVPQNLSASRPQDRQFILSSKKLLLSDSGFYLCAWNSASSYNEQFFGPGTRLTVL.

This clone came up a few times. V usage is TRBV19 and J usage is TRBJ2-7, with TRBD2 matching over 7 bases. Germline V gives CDR1 LNHDA, CDR2 SQIVND (reference sequence). CDR3 length equals 12 residues. J lost 6 bases, V lost 7 bases, and 6 bases had no gene match. Here the CDR3 reads CASMGEGSEQYF. CDR3 sequence (DNA): TGTGCCAGTATGGGGGAGGGCTCCGAGCAGTACTTC.

CDR3 nucleotides: TGTGCCAGCTCCATACAGGGGTACTACGAGCAGTACTTC. Encoded protein: CASSIQGYYEQYF. The chain recombines TRBV18 with TRBJ2-7; 7 nucleotides agree with TRBD1. The CDR3 totals 13 residues. The ends lost 6 bases at V and 3 bases at J; junction bases unmatched: 5. Per the germline V gene, CDR1 is KGHSH and CDR2 is LQKENI.

This clone was seen a single time. The chain links TRBV6-5 to TRBJ2-1; TRBD1 aligns across 7 bases. Germline CDR1 reads MNHEY; CDR2 reads SVGAGI. The CDR3 loop spans 15 amino acids. With 2 bases clipped from V and 0 bases from J, the junction kept 1 base outside the gene matches. The CDR3: CASSYTGDSYNEQFF. The CDR3 DNA reads TGTGCCAGCAGTTACACAGGGGACTCCTACAATGAGCAGTTCTTC.